This T cell receptor (beta chain) originates from a study of CD8+ T cells in alopecia areata. In the study overall: Those treated were given oral tofacitinib at 5 to 10 mg twice daily.

Trimming pared 1 base from V and 7 bases from J, leaving 14 bases between. The length of the CDR3 is 13 residues. Germline CDR1 GTSNPN, CDR2 SVGIG (reference sequence). It was cDNA, reverse transcribed from extracted RNA, that served as the sequencing template. TCRdb keeps only in-frame clones here, not all; method: immunoSEQ multiplex PCR. The sample lists approximately 180,000 clones, about 48% seen once, with approximately 11% in the top ten. The sample's treatment: oral pan-JAK inhibitor, 5-10 mg twice daily. This material consisted of CD8+ T cells sorted from blood, taken at week 24, from a patient treated with tofacitinib. This clonotype was obtained from a human donor with alopecia areata. The rearrangement joins TRBV30 to TRBJ2-7, with D maybe TRBD2 (5 bases). For the CDR3, the DNA is TGTGCCTGGAGTGAACTTGCCCCGGGGGAGCAGTACTTC. This translates into CAWSELAPGEQYF.